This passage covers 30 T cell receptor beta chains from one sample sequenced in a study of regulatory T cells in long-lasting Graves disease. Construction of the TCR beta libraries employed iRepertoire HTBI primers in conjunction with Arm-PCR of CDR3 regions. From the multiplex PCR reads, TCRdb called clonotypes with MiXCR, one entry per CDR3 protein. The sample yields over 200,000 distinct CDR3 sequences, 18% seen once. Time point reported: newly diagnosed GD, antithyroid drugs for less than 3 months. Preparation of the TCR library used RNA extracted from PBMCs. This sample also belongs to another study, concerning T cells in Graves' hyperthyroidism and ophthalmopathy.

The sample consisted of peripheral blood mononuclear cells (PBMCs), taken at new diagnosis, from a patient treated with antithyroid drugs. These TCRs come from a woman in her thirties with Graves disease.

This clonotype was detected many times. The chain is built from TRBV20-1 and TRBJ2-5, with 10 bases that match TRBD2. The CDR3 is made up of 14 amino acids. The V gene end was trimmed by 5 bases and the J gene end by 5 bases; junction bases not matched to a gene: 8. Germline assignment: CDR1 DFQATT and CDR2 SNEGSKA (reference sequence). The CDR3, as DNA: TGCAGTGCTTCCGAACTAGCGGGGTCGGAGACCCAGTACTTC. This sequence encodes CSASELAGSETQYF.

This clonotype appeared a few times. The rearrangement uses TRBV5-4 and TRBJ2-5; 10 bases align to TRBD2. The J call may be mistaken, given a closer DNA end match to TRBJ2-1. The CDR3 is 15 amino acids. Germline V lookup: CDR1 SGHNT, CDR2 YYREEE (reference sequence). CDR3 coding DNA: TGTGCCAGCAGCGCCGGAGGAGCGGGGGGGGGGGAGCAGTTCTTC. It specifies CASSAGGAGGGEQFF.

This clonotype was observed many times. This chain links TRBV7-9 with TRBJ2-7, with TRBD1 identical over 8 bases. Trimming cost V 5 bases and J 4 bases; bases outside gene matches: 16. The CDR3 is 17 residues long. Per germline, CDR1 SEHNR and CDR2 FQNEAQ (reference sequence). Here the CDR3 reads CASSPSLYRDRTYEQYF. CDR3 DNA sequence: TGTGCCAGCAGCCCGTCACTTTACCGGGACAGGACATACGAGCAGTACTTC.

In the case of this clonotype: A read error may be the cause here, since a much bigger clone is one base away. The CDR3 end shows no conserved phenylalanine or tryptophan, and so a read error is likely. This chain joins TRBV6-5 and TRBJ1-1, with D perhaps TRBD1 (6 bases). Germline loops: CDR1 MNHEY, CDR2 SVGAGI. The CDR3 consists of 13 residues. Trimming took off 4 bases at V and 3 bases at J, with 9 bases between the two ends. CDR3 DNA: TGTGCCAGCAGTTGGACAGCCCACACTGAAGCTTTCCTT. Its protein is CASSWTAHTEAFL.

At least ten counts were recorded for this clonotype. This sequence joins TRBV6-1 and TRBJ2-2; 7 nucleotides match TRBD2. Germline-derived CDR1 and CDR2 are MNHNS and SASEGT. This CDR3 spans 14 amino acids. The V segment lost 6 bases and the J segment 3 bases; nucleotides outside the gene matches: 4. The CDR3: CASSWEGYTGELFF. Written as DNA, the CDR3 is TGTGCCAGCAGCTGGGAGGGCTACACCGGGGAGCTGTTTTTT.

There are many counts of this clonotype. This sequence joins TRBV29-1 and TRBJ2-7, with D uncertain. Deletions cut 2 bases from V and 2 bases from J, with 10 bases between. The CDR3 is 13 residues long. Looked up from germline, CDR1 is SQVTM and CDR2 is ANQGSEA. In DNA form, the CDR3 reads TGCAGCGTTGAACGGACGGATACCTACGAGCAGTACTTC. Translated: CSVERTDTYEQYF.

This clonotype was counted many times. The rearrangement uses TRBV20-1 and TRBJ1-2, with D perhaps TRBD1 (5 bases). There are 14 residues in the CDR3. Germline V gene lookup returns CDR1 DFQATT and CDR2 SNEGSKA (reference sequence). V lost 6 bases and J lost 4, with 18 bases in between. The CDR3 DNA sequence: TGCAGTGCAACGCTCACGGGGCGAACCTATGGCTACACCTTC. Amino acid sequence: CSATLTGRTYGYTF.

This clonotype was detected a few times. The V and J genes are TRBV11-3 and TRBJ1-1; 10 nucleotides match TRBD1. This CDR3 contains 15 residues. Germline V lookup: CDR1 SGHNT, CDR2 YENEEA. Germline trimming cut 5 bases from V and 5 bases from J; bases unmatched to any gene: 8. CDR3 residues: CASSPSGQGVTEAFF. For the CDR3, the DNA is TGTGCCAGCAGCCCCTCCGGACAGGGGGTGACTGAAGCTTTCTTT.

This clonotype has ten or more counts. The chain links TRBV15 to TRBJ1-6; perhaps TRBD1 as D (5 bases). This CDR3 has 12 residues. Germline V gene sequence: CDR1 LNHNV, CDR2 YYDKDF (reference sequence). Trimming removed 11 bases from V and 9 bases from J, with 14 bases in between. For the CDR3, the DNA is TGTGCCGCCGGGACCTCGCGTTCACCCCTCCACTTT. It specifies CAAGTSRSPLHF.

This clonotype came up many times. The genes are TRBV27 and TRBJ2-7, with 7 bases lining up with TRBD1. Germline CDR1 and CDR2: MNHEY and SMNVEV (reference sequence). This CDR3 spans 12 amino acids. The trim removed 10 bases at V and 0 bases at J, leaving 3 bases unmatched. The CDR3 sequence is CATRDSSYEQYF. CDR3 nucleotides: TGTGCCACCCGGGACAGCTCCTACGAGCAGTACTTC.

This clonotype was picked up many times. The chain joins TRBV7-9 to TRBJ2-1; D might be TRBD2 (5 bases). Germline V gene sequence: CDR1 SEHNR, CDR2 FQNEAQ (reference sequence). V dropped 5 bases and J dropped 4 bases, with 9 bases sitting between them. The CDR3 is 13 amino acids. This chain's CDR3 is CASSPTRYNEQFF. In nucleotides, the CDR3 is TGTGCCAGCAGCCCAACTAGATACAATGAGCAGTTCTTC. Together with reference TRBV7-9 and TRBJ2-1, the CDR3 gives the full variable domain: DTGVSQNPRHKITKRGQNVTFRCDPISEHNRLYWYRQTLGQGPEFLTYFQNEAQLEKSRLLSDRFSAERPKGSFSTLEIQRTEQGDSAMYLCASSPTRYNEQFFGPGTRLTVL.

The CDR3 loop reads CATPRRPNTGELFF. The CDR3 nucleotides are TGTGCCACCCCTCGGCGGCCCAACACCGGGGAGCTGTTTTTT. The V and J genes are TRBV7-2 and TRBJ2-2, with D unresolved. The V gene lost 10 bases and the J gene lost 2 bases, with 14 bases spanning the gap. Germline V gene sequence: CDR1 SGHTA, CDR2 FQGNSA. The CDR3 loop spans 14 amino acids.

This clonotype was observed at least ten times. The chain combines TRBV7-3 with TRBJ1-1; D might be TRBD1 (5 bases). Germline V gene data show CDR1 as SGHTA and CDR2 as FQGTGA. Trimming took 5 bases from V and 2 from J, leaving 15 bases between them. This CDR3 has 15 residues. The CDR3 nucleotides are TGTGCCAGCAGCCCCGGGGGGGGGAACAACACTGAAGCTTTCTTT. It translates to CASSPGGGNNTEAFF.

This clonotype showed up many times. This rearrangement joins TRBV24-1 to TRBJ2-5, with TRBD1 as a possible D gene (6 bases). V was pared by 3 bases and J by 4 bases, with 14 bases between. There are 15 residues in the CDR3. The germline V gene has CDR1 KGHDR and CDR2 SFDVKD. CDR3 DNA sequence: TGTGCCACCAGTGATACCGACAGGTCAGGAGAGACCCAGTACTTC. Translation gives CATSDTDRSGETQYF.

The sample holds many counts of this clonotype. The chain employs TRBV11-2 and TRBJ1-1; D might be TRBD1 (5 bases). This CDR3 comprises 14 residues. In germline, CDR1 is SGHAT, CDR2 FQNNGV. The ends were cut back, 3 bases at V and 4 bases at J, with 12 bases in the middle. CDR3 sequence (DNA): TGTGCCAGCAGCTTCGGGCTGAGGGGCACTGAAGCTTTCTTT. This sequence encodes CASSFGLRGTEAFF.

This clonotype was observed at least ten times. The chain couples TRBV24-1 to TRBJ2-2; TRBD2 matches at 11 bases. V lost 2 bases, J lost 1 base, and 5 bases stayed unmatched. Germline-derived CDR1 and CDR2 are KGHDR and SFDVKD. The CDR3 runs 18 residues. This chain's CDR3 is CATSDSRGTSGNTGELFF. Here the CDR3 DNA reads TGTGCCACCAGTGATTCTCGGGGGACTAGCGGGAACACCGGGGAGCTGTTTTTT.

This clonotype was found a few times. The CDR3 loop reads CASSLSGGIQETQYF. The CDR3 DNA reads as TGTGCCAGCAGCTTATCAGGGGGCATCCAAGAGACCCAGTACTTC. The chain links TRBV5-4 to TRBJ2-1; 8 bases align to TRBD1. The DNA end is more similar to TRBJ2-5, so the J call may be wrong. Per germline, CDR1 SGHNT and CDR2 YYREEE (reference sequence). This CDR3 contains 15 residues.

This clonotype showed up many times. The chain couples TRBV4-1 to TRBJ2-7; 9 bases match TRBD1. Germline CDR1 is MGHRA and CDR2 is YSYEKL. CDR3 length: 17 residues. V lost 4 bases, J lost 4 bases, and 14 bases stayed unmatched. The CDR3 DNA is TGCGCCAGCAGCCCAGACCCCGGGACAGGGCTTCCGTACGAGCAGTACTTC. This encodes CASSPDPGTGLPYEQYF.

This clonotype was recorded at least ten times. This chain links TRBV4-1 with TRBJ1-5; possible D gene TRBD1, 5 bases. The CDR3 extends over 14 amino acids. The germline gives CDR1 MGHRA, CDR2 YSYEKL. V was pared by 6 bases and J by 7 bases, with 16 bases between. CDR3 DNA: TGCGCCAGCAGTAAGATCGGGGGTAAACAGCCCCAGCATTTT. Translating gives CASSKIGGKQPQHF.

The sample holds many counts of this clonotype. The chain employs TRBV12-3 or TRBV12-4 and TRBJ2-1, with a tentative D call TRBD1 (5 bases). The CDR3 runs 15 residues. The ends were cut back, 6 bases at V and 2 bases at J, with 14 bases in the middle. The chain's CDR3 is CASSRGHRTYNEQFF. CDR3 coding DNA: TGTGCCAGCAGCCGAGGACACCGAACCTACAATGAGCAGTTCTTC.

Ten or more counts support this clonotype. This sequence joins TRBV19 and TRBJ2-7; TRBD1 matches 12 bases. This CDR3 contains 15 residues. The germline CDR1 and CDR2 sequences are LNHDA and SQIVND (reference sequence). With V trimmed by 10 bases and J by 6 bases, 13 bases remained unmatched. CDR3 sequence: CATKETGTGGSEQYF. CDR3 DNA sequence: TGTGCCACCAAGGAAACCGGGACAGGGGGCTCCGAGCAGTACTTC.

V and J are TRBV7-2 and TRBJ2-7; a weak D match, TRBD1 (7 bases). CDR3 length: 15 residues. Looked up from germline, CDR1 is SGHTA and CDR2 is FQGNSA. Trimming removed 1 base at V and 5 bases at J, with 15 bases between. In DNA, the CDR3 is TGTGCCAGCAGCTTAGGAGGCAGGGGGGTCGACGAGCAGTACTTC. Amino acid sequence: CASSLGGRGVDEQYF.

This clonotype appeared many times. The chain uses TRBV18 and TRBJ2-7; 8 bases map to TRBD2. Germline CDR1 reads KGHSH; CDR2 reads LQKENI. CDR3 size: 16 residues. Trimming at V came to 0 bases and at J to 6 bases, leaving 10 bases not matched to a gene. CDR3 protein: CASSPPMKRGRAEQYF. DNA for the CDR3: TGTGCCAGCTCACCACCAATGAAGCGGGGGAGGGCCGAGCAGTACTTC.

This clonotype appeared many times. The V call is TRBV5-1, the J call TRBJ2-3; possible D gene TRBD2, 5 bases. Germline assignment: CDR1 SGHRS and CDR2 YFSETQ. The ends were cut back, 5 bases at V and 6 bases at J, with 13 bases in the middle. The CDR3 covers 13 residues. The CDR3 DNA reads TGCGCCAGCAGTGCCGCGGGCGCCGATACGCAGTATTTT. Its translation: CASSAAGADTQYF.

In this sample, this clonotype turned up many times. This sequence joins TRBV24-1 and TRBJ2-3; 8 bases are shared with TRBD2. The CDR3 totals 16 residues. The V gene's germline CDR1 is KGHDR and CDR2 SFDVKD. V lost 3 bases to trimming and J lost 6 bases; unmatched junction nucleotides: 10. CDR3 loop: CATSDSGGYSTDTQYF. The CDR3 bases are TGTGCCACCAGTGATAGCGGGGGCTACTCGACCGATACGCAGTATTTT.

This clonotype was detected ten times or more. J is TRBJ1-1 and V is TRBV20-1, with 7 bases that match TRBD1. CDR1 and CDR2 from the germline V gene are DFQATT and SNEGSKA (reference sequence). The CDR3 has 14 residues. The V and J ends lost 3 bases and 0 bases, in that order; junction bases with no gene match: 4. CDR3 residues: CSARRGQVNTEAFF. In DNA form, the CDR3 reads TGCAGTGCTAGGCGTGGACAGGTGAACACTGAAGCTTTCTTT.

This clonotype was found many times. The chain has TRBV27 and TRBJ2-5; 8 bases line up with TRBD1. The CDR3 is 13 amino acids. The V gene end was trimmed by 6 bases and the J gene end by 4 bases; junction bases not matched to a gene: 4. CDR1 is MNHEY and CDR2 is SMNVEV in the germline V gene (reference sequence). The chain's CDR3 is CASSLGTGETQYF. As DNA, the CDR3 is TGTGCCAGCAGCTTGGGGACAGGAGAGACCCAGTACTTC.

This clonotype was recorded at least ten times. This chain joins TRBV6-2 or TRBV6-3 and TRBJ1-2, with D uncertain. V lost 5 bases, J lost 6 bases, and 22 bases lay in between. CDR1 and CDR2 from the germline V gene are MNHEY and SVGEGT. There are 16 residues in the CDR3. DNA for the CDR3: TGTGCCAGCAGTCTACCCCTGGCGGCTCCGGGCCATGGCTACACCTTC. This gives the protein CASSLPLAAPGHGYTF.

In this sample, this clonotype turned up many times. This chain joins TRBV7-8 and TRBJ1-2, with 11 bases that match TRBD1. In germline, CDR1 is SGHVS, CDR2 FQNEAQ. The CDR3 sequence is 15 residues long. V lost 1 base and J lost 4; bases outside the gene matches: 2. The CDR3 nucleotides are TGTGCCAGCAGCTTAGGGGGACAGGGGGGCTATGGCTACACCTTC. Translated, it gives CASSLGGQGGYGYTF.

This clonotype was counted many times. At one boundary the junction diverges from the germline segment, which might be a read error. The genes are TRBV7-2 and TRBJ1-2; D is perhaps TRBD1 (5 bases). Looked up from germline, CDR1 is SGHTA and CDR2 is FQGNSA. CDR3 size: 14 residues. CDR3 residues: CASSLDQGLQGYTF. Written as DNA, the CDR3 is TGTGCCAGCAGTTTAGATCAGGGTCTACAGGGCTACACCTTC.